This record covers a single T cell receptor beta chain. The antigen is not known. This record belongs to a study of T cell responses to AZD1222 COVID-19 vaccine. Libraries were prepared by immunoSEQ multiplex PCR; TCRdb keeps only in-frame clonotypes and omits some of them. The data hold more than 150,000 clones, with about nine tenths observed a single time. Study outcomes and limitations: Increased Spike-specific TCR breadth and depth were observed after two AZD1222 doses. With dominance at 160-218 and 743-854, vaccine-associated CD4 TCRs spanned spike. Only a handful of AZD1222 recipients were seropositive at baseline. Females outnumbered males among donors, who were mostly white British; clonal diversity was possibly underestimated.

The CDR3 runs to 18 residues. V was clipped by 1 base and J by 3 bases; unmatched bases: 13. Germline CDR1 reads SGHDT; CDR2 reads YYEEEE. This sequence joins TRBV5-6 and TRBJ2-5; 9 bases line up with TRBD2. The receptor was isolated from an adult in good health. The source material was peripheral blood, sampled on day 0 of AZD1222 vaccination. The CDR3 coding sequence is TGTGCCAGCAGCTTGCCACAAGGAAGCGGGAGGTTAAAAGAGACCCAGTACTTC. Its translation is CASSLPQGSGRLKETQYF.